A selection of T cell receptor beta chains follows, all from one sample in a study of lymphopenia after photon versus proton radiotherapy. Here immunoSEQ multiplex PCR was the method, and the copy in TCRdb shows in-frame clones only, minus some. Seen here are about 45,000 clones, over 75% observed once, and the top ten hold 2.2%. This specimen consisted of peripheral blood, obtained from a patient treated with photon-based radiotherapy. The receptors come from a man aged 35-49 years with gastric cancer. Each CDR3 is given with its conserved first and last residue. D genes are given only for firm matches. Size values are once, few and many counts, or a class for expanded clones, and some rows have none.

CDR3 DNA	CDR3 protein	J gene	D gene	clone size	V gene
TGTGCCAGCAGCGGGACTAGCGTGTACCAAGAGACCCAGTACTTC	CASSGTSVYQETQYF	TRBJ2-5	TRBD2	NA	TRBV2
TGCGCCAGCAGCCAAGAACGAGGGGGGGTAGGGTCACCCCTCCACTTT	CASSQERGGVGSPLHF	TRBJ1-6	NA	once	TRBV4-3
TGCGCCAGCAGCTTAAGGGGGCGTCCCGAAAAACTGTTTTTT	CASSLRGRPEKLFF	TRBJ1-4	TRBD1	NA	TRBV5-1
TGTGCCAGCAGTGGGCAAGGTGGAAACACCATATATTTT	CASSGQGGNTIYF	TRBJ1-3	NA	NA	TRBV2
TGTGCCAGCAGCTCCCACGGGACCTATGGCTACACCTTC	CASSSHGTYGYTF	TRBJ1-2	NA	few	TRBV7-2
TGTGCCAGCAGCGGCCTCTGGGACGAGCAGTACTTC	CASSGLWDEQYF	TRBJ2-7	NA	NA	TRBV5-6
TGTGCCAGCAGCTTGGACAGGGGGGGCACAGATACGCAGTATTTT	CASSLDRGGTDTQYF	TRBJ2-3	TRBD1	NA	TRBV5-4
TGTGCCAGCAGTTTAACAGGGGGGACCGGGGAGCTGTTTTTT	CASSLTGGTGELFF	TRBJ2-2	TRBD1	NA	TRBV27
TGTGCCAGCTCACCTAGGGACAGGGAGGTCGAAGCTTTCTTT	CASSPRDREVEAFF	TRBJ1-1	TRBD1	NA	TRBV18
TGTGCCTGGAGGGATAGCGGCTCACCCCTCCACTTT	CAWRDSGSPLHF	TRBJ1-6	NA	NA	TRBV30
TGTGCCAGCAGCTGGGGGACAGGGGCTTATACTGAAGCTTTCTTT	CASSWGTGAYTEAFF	TRBJ1-1	TRBD1	NA	TRBV5-4
TGTGCCTGGAGTGTGGACCGAGTAGGGGGCACCTTC	CAWSVDRVGGTF	TRBJ1-2	NA	few	TRBV30
TGCGCCAGCAGCCAAGGCCTTGGACAGATCGGGAGCTCCTATAATTCACCCCTCCACTTT	CASSQGLGQIGSSYNSPLHF	TRBJ1-6	NA	NA	TRBV4-1
TGTGCTAGTGGCAGGGCCAACGTCCTGACTTTC	CASGRANVLTF	TRBJ2-6	NA	few	TRBV12-5
TGTGCCAGCAGCCGAGGGGTTGGGGCCAACGTCCTGACTTTC	CASSRGVGANVLTF	TRBJ2-6	NA	once	TRBV5-5
TGTGCCAGTAGGGGACAGAATTCACCCCTCCACTTT	CASRGQNSPLHF	TRBJ1-6	TRBD1	NA	TRBV19
TGTGCCAGCAGCCGGGGACAGGTCGAAGGGAATGAAAAACTGTTTTTT	CASSRGQVEGNEKLFF	TRBJ1-4	TRBD1	once	TRBV6-7
TGTGCCAGCAGTTCCCCAGGGGGCTTAAGGCATTTT	CASSSPGGLRHF	TRBJ1-5	TRBD1	NA	TRBV27
TGTGCCAGCAGCATGGGGTATAATTCACCCCTCCACTTT	CASSMGYNSPLHF	TRBJ1-6	NA	NA	TRBV27
TGTGCCAGCAGCCAAGATAGGGTTAATTCACCCCTCCACTTT	CASSQDRVNSPLHF	TRBJ1-6	NA	few	TRBV4-2
TGTGCCAGTAGTATCGGGCAGCGCCAACTGAACACTGAAGCTTTCTTT	CASSIGQRQLNTEAFF	TRBJ1-1	NA	NA	TRBV19
TGTGCCAGCAGCGTACGGACCCTTGGCACCATATATTTT	CASSVRTLGTIYF	TRBJ1-3	NA	once	TRBV9
TGTGCCAGCACCCTATCCGGGACAGTTAACACCGGGGAGCTGTTTTTT	CASTLSGTVNTGELFF	TRBJ2-2	TRBD1	NA	TRBV7-9
TGTGCCATCACGGCAGGGGGCGACCGTGGCTACACCTTC	CAITAGGDRGYTF	TRBJ1-2	TRBD1	few	TRBV10-3
TGCGCCAGCAGCCAGACAGGGGGGAACACTGAAGCTTTCTTT	CASSQTGGNTEAFF	TRBJ1-1	TRBD1	NA	TRBV4-1
TGCGCCAGCAGCCAAGGGTCCTCGAGGAATCAGCCCCAGCATTTT	CASSQGSSRNQPQHF	TRBJ1-5	NA	NA	TRBV4-1
TGTGCCAGCAGCCTAAACAGGCTTGATCCACCCCTCCACTTT	CASSLNRLDPPLHF	TRBJ1-6	NA	NA	TRBV7-2
TGTGCCAGCAGCCAATGGACAGGGTCCTCCTACGAGCAGTACTTC	CASSQWTGSSYEQYF	TRBJ2-7	TRBD1	NA	TRBV4-2
TGTGCCAGCAGTCCGGGACAGGGTGTCTACGAGCAGTACTTC	CASSPGQGVYEQYF	TRBJ2-7	TRBD1	NA	TRBV2
TGTGCCAGCAGCCCTACCTCAGGGGGCCGGACTGAAGCTTTCTTT	CASSPTSGGRTEAFF	TRBJ1-1	TRBD1	NA	TRBV7-6
TGCGCCAGCAGCTCCGATGGCAGGGGGACAGAGTTCTTC	CASSSDGRGTEFF	TRBJ2-1	TRBD1	NA	TRBV5-1
TGTGCCAGCTCACCACTCGGTGGCGGTGAGTCCCAAGAGACCCAGTACTTC	CASSPLGGGESQETQYF	TRBJ2-5	NA	NA	TRBV18
TGTGCCAGCAGCCAAGATTTCACGGCTAACTATGGCTACACCTTC	CASSQDFTANYGYTF	TRBJ1-2	NA	NA	TRBV4-2
TGCGCCAGCAGCTTGGATGGGACAGAGAATGAAAAACTGTTTTTT	CASSLDGTENEKLFF	TRBJ1-4	TRBD1	NA	TRBV5-1
TGTGCCAGTAGTATACGACCGGCGAGGACTGAAGCTTTCTTT	CASSIRPARTEAFF	TRBJ1-1	NA	NA	TRBV19
TGTGCCACCAGCAGCCGGGACTACCAAGAGACCCAGTACTTC	CATSSRDYQETQYF	TRBJ2-5	NA	NA	TRBV15
TGTGCCAGCAGTGCCCCACAGGGCGGGGGCTACAATGAGCAGTTCTTC	CASSAPQGGGYNEQFF	TRBJ2-1	NA	NA	TRBV6-1
TGTGCCAGCAGTTACCGAGGGGCGGAAGACTATGGCTACACCTTC	CASSYRGAEDYGYTF	TRBJ1-2	NA	NA	TRBV6-5
TGTGCCACCAGCAGAGATGGGGGGGCAGTTATCGATACGCAGTATTTT	CATSRDGGAVIDTQYF	TRBJ2-3	NA	NA	TRBV15
TGTGCCAGCATTCCGGCAGGAGTGAACACTGAAGCTTTCTTT	CASIPAGVNTEAFF	TRBJ1-1	NA	NA	TRBV6-1
TGTGCCAGCAGCAAACAGGGAACCCCTTCGTCCGAGCAGTACTTC	CASSKQGTPSSEQYF	TRBJ2-7	NA	NA	TRBV7-2
TGTGCCAGCAGTGAAGCGGGGGGTGAGGATGAGCAGTTCTTC	CASSEAGGEDEQFF	TRBJ2-1	TRBD2	few	TRBV6-4
TGTGCCAGCAGTTGGGACAGGGTGTCGACCCAGTACTTC	CASSWDRVSTQYF	TRBJ2-5	TRBD1	NA	TRBV6-1
TGCGCCAGCAGCCCGGACAGGGTGGAGACCCAGCACTTC	CASSPDRVETQHF	TRBJ2-5	TRBD1	NA	TRBV5-1
TGTGCCAGCAGCCCACTAGCGCCTACGCAGTATTTT	CASSPLAPTQYF	TRBJ2-3	TRBD2	few	TRBV7-2
TGTGCCAGCAGCGGAACCACAGGGGCGATTAATGAAAAACTGTTTTTT	CASSGTTGAINEKLFF	TRBJ1-4	TRBD1	NA	TRBV7-8
TGCGCCAGCAGCGACGGACTAGCGGGGTCACAAGAGACCCAGTACTTC	CASSDGLAGSQETQYF	TRBJ2-5	TRBD2	few	TRBV5-1
TGTGCCAGCAGCTTGGGCCCGGGACAGGGGACCGTCTTCTATGGCTACACCTTC	CASSLGPGQGTVFYGYTF	TRBJ1-2	TRBD1	NA	TRBV7-9
TGTGCCAGTAGTGGATCCGACAGAATCTATCAGCCCCAGCATTTT	CASSGSDRIYQPQHF	TRBJ1-5	NA	NA	TRBV19
TGTGCCAGCAGCTTAGGCGATCAGCCCCAGCATTTT	CASSLGDQPQHF	TRBJ1-5	NA	few	TRBV7-9
TGTGCCAGCAGCACGGGACAGGGATACGAGCAGTACTTC	CASSTGQGYEQYF	TRBJ2-7	TRBD1	NA	TRBV5-5
TGTGCCAGCAGCGGAGATTGGTCCTACAATGAGCAGTTCTTC	CASSGDWSYNEQFF	TRBJ2-1	NA	NA	TRBV7-9
TGTGCCAGCAGCTTTCGGTCAGACTATGGCTACACCTTC	CASSFRSDYGYTF	TRBJ1-2	NA	NA	TRBV7-2
TGTGCCAGCGTGCCGGACAGGGCAGTCACCGGGGAGCTGTTTTTT	CASVPDRAVTGELFF	TRBJ2-2	TRBD1	NA	TRBV2
TGTGCCAGCAGCGTGGGGGTACAGGGAGGGACCGGGGAGCTGTTTTTT	CASSVGVQGGTGELFF	TRBJ2-2	NA	NA	TRBV9